The T cell receptor (beta chain) described here comes from a study of CD8+CD57+ T cells in acquired aplastic anemia. The wider study: 3.2 ug was the average amount of DNA from sorted CD4+ and CD8+ cells. An average of roughly 10 million reads for CD4+ cells was obtained from healthy donors.

General study results and limits: Overlapping CD8+ CDR3 repertoires of patients and controls contained approximately 28 shared sequences.

This clonotype was counted many times. Its antigen is as yet unknown. This CDR3 is built from 15 residues. With 3 bases clipped from V and 0 bases from J, the junction kept 5 bases outside the gene matches. Germline values: CDR1 MNHNS, CDR2 SASEGT. CDR3 and TCR beta VDJ profiling relied on genomic DNA as the template. TCRdb ran MiXCR on the reads and lists one entry per CDR3 protein. The data show over 150,000 distinct CDR3 sequences, around 40% seen once. The receptor was isolated from a human donor in good health. Sample: sorted CD4+, CD8+, or CD8+CD57+ T cells (not recorded which) from PBMCs. V and J are TRBV6-1 and TRBJ2-7, with 7 bases that match TRBD2. CDR3 nucleotide sequence: TGTGCCAGCAGTGATGCGGGGGTGAACTCCTACGAGCAGTACTTC. Translated, it gives CASSDAGVNSYEQYF.